These 5 T cell receptor beta chains share one sample of origin, sequenced in a study of cytomegalovirus exposure and HLA in healthy donors. PCR used 60 Vbeta primers and 13 Jbeta primers. TCRdb keeps only in-frame clones here, not all; method: immunoSEQ multiplex PCR. The table shows approximately 280,000 clones, with 70% to 90% occurring only once. The sequenced sample consisted of PBMCs. These receptors were collected from a woman aged 18-29 years in good health and CMV-seronegative.

The CDR3 loop is CASSILGQALSGNTIYF. The CDR3 bases are TGTGCCAGTAGTATCCTTGGACAGGCTCTCTCTGGAAACACCATATATTTT. J is TRBJ1-3 and V is TRBV19, with 7 bases that match TRBD1. Germline CDR1 and CDR2: LNHDA and SQIVND (reference sequence). The CDR3 loop spans 17 amino acids. The V and J ends lost 3 bases and 0 bases, in that order; junction bases with no gene match: 8.

The chain carries TRBV15 and TRBJ2-3; D perhaps matches TRBD1 (6 bases). From germline, CDR1 is LNHNV and CDR2 YYDKDF (reference sequence). The V gene lost 2 bases and the J gene lost 2 bases, with 11 bases spanning the gap. This CDR3 spans 15 amino acids. In DNA form, the CDR3 reads TGTGCCACCAGCAGACAACAGGGTGTCACAGATACGCAGTATTTT. Encoded protein: CATSRQQGVTDTQYF.

V is TRBV2 and J is TRBJ2-1, with 11 bases identical to TRBD1. Germline V gives CDR1 SNHLY, CDR2 FYNNEI. This CDR3 is built from 16 residues. V lost 7 bases, J lost 5 bases, and 10 bases stayed unmatched. The CDR3 reads CASTRRGQGGNNEQFF. DNA for the CDR3: TGTGCCAGCACCAGACGGGGACAGGGGGGAAACAATGAGCAGTTCTTC.

The chain recombines TRBV5-6 with TRBJ1-2, with 8 nucleotides matching TRBD1. The CDR3 has 13 amino acids. V gave up 4 bases and J gave up 6 bases; unmatched junction bases: 5. CDR1 is SGHDT and CDR2 is YYEEEE in the germline V gene. The chain's CDR3 is CASSRTGSDGYTF. CDR3 DNA: TGTGCCAGCAGCCGGACAGGGTCCGATGGCTACACCTTC.

This clone turned up a few times. DNA of the CDR3: TGTGCCAGCAGCGCCGTGTTGGGGAGGAGTGGCTACACCTTC. This encodes CASSAVLGRSGYTF. The rearrangement joins TRBV9 to TRBJ1-2; the D is unclear. Germline CDR1 reads SGDLS; CDR2 reads YYNGEE. The ends were cut back, 3 bases at V and 7 bases at J, with 16 bases in the middle. CDR3 length equals 14 residues.